Included here is one TCR beta chain sequence, with context. The CDR3 spans 13 residues. The V end was cut by 3 bases, the J end by 3 bases, with 9 bases between. From germline, CDR1 is LNHDA and CDR2 SQIVND (reference sequence). Measured with immunoSEQ multiplex PCR; TCRdb has only the in-frame clones, and not every one. Found here are 150,000 or so clones, around 82% of them singletons; the top ten hold approximately 4%. The sample is drawn from a study of blood T cell repertoires in COVID-19. Study context: PBMCs, B-cell-depleted T cells, or T cells were the source of the cDNA or gDNA that made up the material.

This rearrangement joins TRBV19 to TRBJ2-7; D may be TRBD2 (6 bases). The source of this sequence is a woman aged 55 to 70 with acute or convalescent COVID-19. Sequencing used peripheral blood. In DNA, the CDR3 is TGTGCCAGTAGTATTGCGGGGTACTACGAGCAGTACTTC. It specifies CASSIAGYYEQYF.